This section outlines one T cell receptor (beta chain) sequence together with its context. Profiling relied on immunoSEQ multiplex PCR, and the TCRdb table lists in-frame clones only, not all of them. The sample includes roughly 70,000 clones, about 93% of them seen just once. The data are from a study of PD-1 blockade in classical Hodgkin lymphoma. Documented time point: newly diagnosed, previously untreated cHL patient sample. This CDR3 spans 13 amino acids. The germline CDR1 and CDR2 sequences are SGDLS and YYNGEE. The V end lost 1 base, the J end lost 3 bases, and 7 bases lay between the germline ends.

The clonotype comes from a human donor with classical Hodgkin lymphoma. The J gene is TRBJ1-1, the V gene TRBV9; no reliable D call. The source material was peripheral blood mononuclear cells (PBMCs). The CDR3 DNA is TGTGCCAGCAGCGTAACCGGGTACACTGAAGCTTTCTTT. As protein: CASSVTGYTEAFF.